One T cell receptor beta chain is described in this entry. What it binds is not known. CDR3 length equals 16 residues. V lost 1 base and J 3 bases, leaving 14 bases between the germline ends. Germline V gives CDR1 SEHNR, CDR2 FQNEAQ (reference sequence). These data originate in a study of CD8+ T cells in alopecia areata. Study summary: For 6 to 18 months, tofacitinib was taken, and 6 months off drug followed. Regarding the study as a whole: Possibly as an HLA-related effect, TCR sharing across patients appeared less clear than in mice. Scalp samples also yield sequences from resident alphabeta T cells of normal skin. Within the top 100, expanded CD8+ clones significantly decreased with tofacitinib, as did scalp clonality.

Following RNA extraction, reverse transcription yielded cDNA that acted as the sequencing template. Produced via immunoSEQ multiplex PCR; TCRdb's table is partial and in-frame only. The repertoire holds some 45,000 clones, with roughly 92% as singletons. This sample's treatment: oral pan-JAK inhibitor, 5-10 mg twice daily. V usage is TRBV7-9 and J usage is TRBJ2-3; no clear D gene. The TCR sequence derives from a human donor with alopecia areata. The material sequenced was CD8+ T cells sorted from blood, taken at week 24, from a patient treated with tofacitinib. CDR3: CASSLGRDVGTDTQYF. The DNA of the CDR3 is TGTGCCAGCAGCTTAGGTAGGGATGTTGGTACAGATACGCAGTATTTT.